This section outlines one T cell receptor beta chain sequence together with its context. Antigen unknown. It was with 60 Vbeta and 13 Jbeta primers that the PCR ran. Some clones are missing from TCRdb's copy, which holds only in-frame ones; the method was immunoSEQ multiplex PCR. The sample contains fewer than 200,000 clones, approximately 81% of which appear only once. Trimming shortened V by 2 bases and J by 5 bases, and 12 bases separated the two germline ends. The germline V gene encodes CDR1 MNHEY and CDR2 SMNVEV (reference sequence). This CDR3 region has 14 residues. This entry is derived from a study of cytomegalovirus exposure and HLA in healthy donors. At the level of the study: Earlier, some 180 million T cells were analyzed, and about 120 million unique TCR beta sequences were found among them. General study points: In a later analysis, compared with equally common non-associated chains, HLA-associated beta chains were more expanded. A missense variant in DCLRE1C was later tied to TCR beta V- and J-gene trimming.

Specimen: PBMCs. The sequence was obtained from a woman aged 18-29 years in good health and CMV-seronegative. The rearrangement links TRBV27 to TRBJ2-5; possibly TRBD1 for D (6 bases). CDR3 loop: CASSLNRDRETQYF. In DNA, the CDR3 is TGTGCCAGCAGTTTAAACAGGGATAGGGAGACCCAGTACTTC.